These 18 T cell receptor beta chains were sequenced from one sample in a study of blood T cells in healthy people across ages. Combining a sample-barcoded 5' primer with a J-beta primer mix, a second PCR ran for 7 to 11 cycles. TCRdb recomputed calls from the 5' RACE reads with MiXCR, one row per CDR3 protein. The sample contains around 1.5 million distinct CDR3 sequences, around 36% of which appear only once. Sequencing input: blood. These receptors came from a woman aged 25 to 39 in good health.

The chain employs TRBV13 and TRBJ2-1; 9 nucleotides align to TRBD1. The CDR3 contains 17 residues. With 5 bases clipped from V and 1 base from J, the junction kept 9 bases outside the gene matches. The V gene's germline CDR1 is PRHDT and CDR2 FYEKMQ (reference sequence). CDR3 residues: CASSHTGTGSSYNEQFF. CDR3 coding DNA: TGTGCCAGCAGCCACACCGGGACAGGGTCATCCTACAATGAGCAGTTCTTC.

This clonotype appeared a single time. With a much larger clone just one base away, this may be a read error. The chain is built from TRBV29-1 and TRBJ2-7, with a weak D call TRBD2 (6 bases). Matching the DNA end better, TRBJ2-5 makes the J call doubtful. The CDR3 loop spans 19 amino acids. Germline V lookup: CDR1 SQVTM, CDR2 ANQGSEA. CDR3 nucleotides: TGCGGCGTTGATGGGGTGTGGGGCGGGAACGTCCTCCCCTCAGGGACCCAGTACTTC. It encodes CGVDGVWGGNVLPSGTQYF.

Ten or more counts support this clonotype. The chain recombines TRBV12-3 or TRBV12-4 with TRBJ1-2; D not certain. The CDR3 spans 15 residues. Trimming removed 5 bases from V and 3 bases from J, with 16 bases in between. CDR3 DNA sequence: TGTGCCAGCAGTCTATCGGGGAATCAGGACTATGGCTACACCTTC. The encoded protein is CASSLSGNQDYGYTF.

The chain joins TRBV24-1 to TRBJ2-7, with no clear D. The CDR3 length is 13 residues. Trimming pared 1 base from V and 5 bases from J, leaving 8 bases between. The germline CDR1 and CDR2 sequences are KGHDR and SFDVKD. The CDR3 sequence is CATSDLPGDEQYF. In DNA, the CDR3 is TGTGCCACCAGTGATTTACCAGGAGACGAGCAGTACTTC.

The chain uses TRBV7-9 and TRBJ1-1; 9 bases align to TRBD1. Germline loops: CDR1 SEHNR, CDR2 FQNEAQ (reference sequence). The CDR3 length is 15 residues. With 6 bases clipped from V and 5 bases from J, the junction kept 10 bases outside the gene matches. The CDR3 DNA reads as TGTGCCAGCAGACCACAGGGGGCTGGAACAACTGAAGCTTTCTTT. This encodes CASRPQGAGTTEAFF.

This chain's CDR3 is CAWRTVHGYTF. CDR3 bases: TGTGCCTGGAGGACAGTCCATGGCTACACCTTC. The genes are TRBV30 and TRBJ1-2, with D possibly TRBD1 on 5 matching bases. V lost 3 bases, J lost 6 bases, and 8 bases lay in between. The V gene's germline CDR1 is GTSNPN and CDR2 SVGIG (reference sequence). This CDR3 is 11 amino acids long.

This clonotype was seen only a few times. This chain links TRBV18 with TRBJ1-5, with unresolved D. The CDR3 runs 13 residues. Trimming removed 3 bases at V and 5 bases at J, with 8 bases between. Germline CDR1 KGHSH, CDR2 LQKENI. DNA for the CDR3: TGTGCCAGCTCACCTTCCGGAGATCAGCCCCAGCATTTT. Its translation: CASSPSGDQPQHF.

This clonotype was seen ten or more times. The chain combines TRBV4-1 with TRBJ2-3, with D possibly being TRBD2 (6 bases). This CDR3 spans 17 amino acids. Germline loops: CDR1 MGHRA, CDR2 YSYEKL. Trimming pared 1 base from V and 2 bases from J, leaving 16 bases between. CDR3 sequence (DNA): TGCGCCAGCAGCCAAGCGGACTACATCGGGCCCACAGATACGCAGTATTTT. Translating it yields CASSQADYIGPTDTQYF.

The sample holds many counts of this clonotype. V usage is TRBV3-1 and J usage is TRBJ1-2, with a tentative D call TRBD1 (6 bases). The CDR3 spans 14 residues. V lost 1 base, J lost 7 bases, and 13 bases lay in between. Germline CDR1 and CDR2: LGHDT and YNNKEL (reference sequence). CDR3 loop: CASSQGWGAGGYTF. DNA for the CDR3: TGTGCCAGCAGCCAAGGATGGGGGGCCGGTGGCTACACCTTC.

The V and J genes are TRBV5-1 and TRBJ1-4; 7 bases agree with TRBD1. With V trimmed by 4 bases and J by 3 bases, 6 bases remained unmatched. The CDR3 is 15 amino acids. CDR1 is SGHRS, CDR2 YFSETQ, per germline. In DNA form, the CDR3 reads TGCGCCAGCAGCGGTTCCGGGACAGCTAATGAAAAACTGTTTTTT. It yields the protein CASSGSGTANEKLFF.

The chain couples TRBV7-8 to TRBJ2-5; 9 bases are a match to TRBD2. Losses at the gene ends were 3 bases for V and 0 bases for J; bases not matched to a gene: 2. Germline CDR1 is SGHVS and CDR2 is FQNEAQ. The CDR3 sequence is 15 residues long. CDR3 sequence (DNA): TGTGCCAGCAGCTTTATAGCGGGGGACCAAGAGACCCAGTACTTC. Amino acid sequence: CASSFIAGDQETQYF.

This clonotype was counted ten times or more. This CDR3 is CASSLMGERSPLHF. The CDR3 bases are TGCGCCAGCAGCTTGATGGGGGAGAGGTCACCCCTCCACTTT. V and J are TRBV5-1 and TRBJ1-6; D might be TRBD1 (5 bases). The CDR3 covers 14 residues. The germline V and J ends were trimmed by 1 base and 10 bases, with 12 bases remaining between them. The germline V gene encodes CDR1 SGHRS and CDR2 YFSETQ.

The chain has TRBV5-1 and TRBJ2-7, with 9 bases fitting TRBD1. J gave up 5 bases and V 0 bases, and 9 bases lay outside the gene matches. Germline V lookup: CDR1 SGHRS, CDR2 YFSETQ. The CDR3 covers 16 residues. CDR3 loop: CASSLDIQGAGHEQYF. For the CDR3, the DNA is TGCGCCAGCAGCTTGGATATACAGGGGGCGGGCCACGAGCAGTACTTC.

The table lists this clonotype with many counts. This rearrangement joins TRBV20-1 to TRBJ2-4, with 7 bases matching TRBD1. Germline V lookup: CDR1 DFQATT, CDR2 SNEGSKA (reference sequence). The V and J ends lost 3 bases and 6 bases, in that order; junction bases with no gene match: 8. This CDR3 has 14 amino acids. CDR3 bases: TGCAGTGCTAGCCGGGACAGAAGTATAAACATTCAGTACTTC. It translates to CSASRDRSINIQYF.

This clonotype occurred a few times. J is TRBJ2-1 and V is TRBV19; TRBD2 matches 7 bases. V shed 5 bases and J 3 bases; nucleotides not matched to a gene: 10. Germline values: CDR1 LNHDA, CDR2 SQIVND (reference sequence). This CDR3 spans 16 amino acids. The CDR3 region has the DNA TGTGCCAGTAGTGGGGGGGACCGGGGGTACTACAATGAGCAGTTCTTC. This translates into CASSGGDRGYYNEQFF.

This clonotype was seen repeatedly, ten times or more. The J gene is TRBJ1-2, the V gene TRBV6-5, with 7 bases matching TRBD1. Germline V CDR1 and CDR2: MNHEY, SVGAGI. The J segment lost 8 bases and the V segment lost 5 bases, leaving 14 bases of the junction unmatched. The CDR3 is 15 amino acids. The CDR3 nucleotides read TGTGCCAGCAGTCCCAGCCCTCAGGGGGTTGAGGGCTACACCTTC. As protein: CASSPSPQGVEGYTF.

The rearrangement uses TRBV5-1 and TRBJ1-4, with D maybe TRBD1 (6 bases). This CDR3 is built from 14 residues. Germline values: CDR1 SGHRS, CDR2 YFSETQ. V shed 4 bases and J shed 11 bases, with 18 bases lying between them. In nucleotides, the CDR3 is TGCGCCAGCAGCCCGGGACACCCGAATGGGAAACTGTTTTTT. It specifies CASSPGHPNGKLFF.

This clonotype has only a few counts. The V and J genes are TRBV28 and TRBJ2-4, with 10 positions matching TRBD1. This CDR3 region has 13 residues. Germline CDR1 is MDHEN and CDR2 is SYDVKM. V dropped 9 bases and J dropped 8; count of bases not matched to a gene: 7. In nucleotides, the CDR3 is TGTGCCAGTACGACAGGGGGCGCTGACATTCAGTACTTC. Encoded protein: CASTTGGADIQYF.